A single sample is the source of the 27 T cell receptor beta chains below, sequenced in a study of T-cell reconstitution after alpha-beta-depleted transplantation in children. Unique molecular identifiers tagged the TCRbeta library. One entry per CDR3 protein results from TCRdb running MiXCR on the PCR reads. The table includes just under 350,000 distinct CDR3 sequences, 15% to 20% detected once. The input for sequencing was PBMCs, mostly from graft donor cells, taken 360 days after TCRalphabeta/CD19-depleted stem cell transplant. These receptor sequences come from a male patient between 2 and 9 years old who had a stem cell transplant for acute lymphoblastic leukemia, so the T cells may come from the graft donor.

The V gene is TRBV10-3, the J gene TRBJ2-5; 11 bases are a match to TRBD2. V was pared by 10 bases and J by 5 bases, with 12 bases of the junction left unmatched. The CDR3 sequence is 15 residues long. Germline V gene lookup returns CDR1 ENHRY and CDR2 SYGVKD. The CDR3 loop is CATRGLAGNRETQYF. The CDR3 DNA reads TGTGCCACCAGAGGACTAGCGGGTAACAGGGAGACCCAGTACTTC.

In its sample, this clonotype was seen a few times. In DNA, the CDR3 is TGTGCCATCAGTGATGTGACTAGCTCGGCCGGGGAGCTGTTTTTT. It encodes CAISDVTSSAGELFF. This chain uses TRBV10-3 with TRBJ2-2; 7 bases map to TRBD2. CDR3 length: 15 amino acids. Per the germline V gene, CDR1 is ENHRY and CDR2 is SYGVKD. V lost 3 bases, J lost 6 bases, and 7 bases stayed unmatched.

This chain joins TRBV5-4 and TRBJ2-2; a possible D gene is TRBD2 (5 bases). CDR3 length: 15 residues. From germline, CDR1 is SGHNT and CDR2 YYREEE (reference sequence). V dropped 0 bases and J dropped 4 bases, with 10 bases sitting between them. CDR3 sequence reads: CASSLGGDPTGELFF. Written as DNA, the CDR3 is TGTGCCAGCAGCTTGGGGGGAGATCCCACCGGGGAGCTGTTTTTT.

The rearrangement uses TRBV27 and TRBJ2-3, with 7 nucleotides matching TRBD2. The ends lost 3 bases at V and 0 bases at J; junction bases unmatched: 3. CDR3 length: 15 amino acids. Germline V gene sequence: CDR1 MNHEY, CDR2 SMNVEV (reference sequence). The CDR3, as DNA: TGTGCCAGCAGTTTTATGACTAGCAGCACAGATACGCAGTATTTT. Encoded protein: CASSFMTSSTDTQYF.

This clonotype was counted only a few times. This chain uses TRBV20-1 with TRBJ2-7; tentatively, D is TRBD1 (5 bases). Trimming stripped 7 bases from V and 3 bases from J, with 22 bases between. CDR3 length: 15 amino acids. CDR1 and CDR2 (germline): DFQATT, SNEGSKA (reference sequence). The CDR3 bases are TGCAGTGTGGTCCTCCCCGGGCAGGGTCGCTACGAGCAGTACTTC. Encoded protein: CSVVLPGQGRYEQYF.

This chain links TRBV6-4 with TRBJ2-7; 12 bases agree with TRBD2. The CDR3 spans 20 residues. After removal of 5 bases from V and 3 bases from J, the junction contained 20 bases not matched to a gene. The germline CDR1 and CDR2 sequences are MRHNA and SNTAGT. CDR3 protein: CASSTGRTGLAGGPHYEQYF. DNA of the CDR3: TGTGCCAGCAGTACAGGGCGGACTGGGCTAGCGGGAGGGCCCCACTACGAGCAGTACTTC.

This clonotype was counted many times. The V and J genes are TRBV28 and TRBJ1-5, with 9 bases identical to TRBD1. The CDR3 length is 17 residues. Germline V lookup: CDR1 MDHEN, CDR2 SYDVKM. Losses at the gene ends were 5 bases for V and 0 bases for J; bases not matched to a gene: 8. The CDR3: CASSPPQGAGSNQPQHF. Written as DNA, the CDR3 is TGTGCCAGCAGTCCACCACAGGGGGCGGGTAGCAATCAGCCCCAGCATTTT.

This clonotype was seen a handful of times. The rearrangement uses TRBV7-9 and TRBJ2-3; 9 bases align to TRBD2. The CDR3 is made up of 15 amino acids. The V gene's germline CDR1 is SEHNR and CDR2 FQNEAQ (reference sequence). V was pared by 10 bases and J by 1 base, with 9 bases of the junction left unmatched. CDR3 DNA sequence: TGTGCCACTTCCCACCAGCGGGAGGGCACAGATACGCAGTATTTT. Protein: CATSHQREGTDTQYF.

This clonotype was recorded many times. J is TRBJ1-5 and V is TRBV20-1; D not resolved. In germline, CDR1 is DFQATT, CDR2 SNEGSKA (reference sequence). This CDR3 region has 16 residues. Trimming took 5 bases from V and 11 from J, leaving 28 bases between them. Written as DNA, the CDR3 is TGCAGTGCTGCCTCCGGACCATCCCGGCCCGGGATGACCCAGCATTTT. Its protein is CSAASGPSRPGMTQHF.

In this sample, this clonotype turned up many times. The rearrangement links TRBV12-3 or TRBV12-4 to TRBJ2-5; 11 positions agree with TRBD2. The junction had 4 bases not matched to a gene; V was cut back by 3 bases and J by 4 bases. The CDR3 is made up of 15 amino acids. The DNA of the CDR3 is TGTGCCAGCAGTTTTAGACTAGCGGGACTAGAGACCCAGTACTTC. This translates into CASSFRLAGLETQYF.

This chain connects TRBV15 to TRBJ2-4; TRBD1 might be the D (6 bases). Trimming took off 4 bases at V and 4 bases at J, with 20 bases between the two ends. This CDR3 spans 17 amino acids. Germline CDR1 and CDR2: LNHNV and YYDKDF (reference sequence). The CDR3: CATSNIYRAKGKNIQYF. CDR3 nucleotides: TGTGCCACCAGCAACATTTACAGGGCGAAAGGAAAAAACATTCAGTACTTC.

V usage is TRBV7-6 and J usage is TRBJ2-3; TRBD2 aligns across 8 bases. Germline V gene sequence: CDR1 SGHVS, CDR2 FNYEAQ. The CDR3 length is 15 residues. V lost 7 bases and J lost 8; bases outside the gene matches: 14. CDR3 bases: TGTGCCAGCACGCGAACTAGCGGCCTCCACGGTACGCAGTATTTT. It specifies CASTRTSGLHGTQYF.

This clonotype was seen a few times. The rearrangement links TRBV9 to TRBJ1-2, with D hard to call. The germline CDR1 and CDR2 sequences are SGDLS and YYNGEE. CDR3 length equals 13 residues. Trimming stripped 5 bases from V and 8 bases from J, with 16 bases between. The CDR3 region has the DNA TGTGCCAGCAGTACAACCCTGCTGAGCGGCTACACCTTC. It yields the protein CASSTTLLSGYTF. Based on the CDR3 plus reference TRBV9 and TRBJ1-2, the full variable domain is DSGVTQTPKHLITATGQRVTLRCSPRSGDLSVYWYQQSLDQGLQFLIQYYNGEERAKGNILERFSAQQFPDLHSELNLSSLELGDSALYFCASSTTLLSGYTFGSGTRLTVV.

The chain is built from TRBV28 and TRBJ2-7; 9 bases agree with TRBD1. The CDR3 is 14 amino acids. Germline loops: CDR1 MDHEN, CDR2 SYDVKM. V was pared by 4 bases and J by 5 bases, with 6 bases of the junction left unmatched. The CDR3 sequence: CASSSRDRAHEQYF. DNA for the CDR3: TGTGCCAGCAGTTCACGGGACAGGGCCCACGAGCAGTACTTC.

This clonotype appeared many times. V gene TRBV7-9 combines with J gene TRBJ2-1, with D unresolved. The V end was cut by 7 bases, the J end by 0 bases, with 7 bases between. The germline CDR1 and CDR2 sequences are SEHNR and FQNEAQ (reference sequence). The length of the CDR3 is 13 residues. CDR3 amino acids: CASTYLSYNEQFF. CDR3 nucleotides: TGTGCCAGCACCTATCTCTCCTACAATGAGCAGTTCTTC. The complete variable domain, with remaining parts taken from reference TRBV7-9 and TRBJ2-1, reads DTGVSQNPRHKITKRGQNVTFRCDPISEHNRLYWYRQTLGQGPEFLTYFQNEAQLEKSRLLSDRFSAERPKGSFSTLEIQRTEQGDSAMYLCASTYLSYNEQFFGPGTRLTVL.

CDR3 residues: CSAADARVGGTRPDTQYF. As DNA, the CDR3 is TGCAGTGCTGCCGACGCCCGAGTCGGTGGGACTAGGCCAGATACGCAGTATTTT. V and J are TRBV20-1 and TRBJ2-3; 8 bases map to TRBD2. The CDR3 runs to 18 residues. The germline V gene has CDR1 DFQATT and CDR2 SNEGSKA (reference sequence). With 5 bases clipped from V and 4 bases from J, the junction kept 20 bases outside the gene matches.

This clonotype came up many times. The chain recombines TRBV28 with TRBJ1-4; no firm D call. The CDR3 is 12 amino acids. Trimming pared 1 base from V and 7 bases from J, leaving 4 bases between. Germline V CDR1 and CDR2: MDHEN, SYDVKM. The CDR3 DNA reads TGTGCCAGCAGTTTATCGGCTGAAAAACTGTTTTTT. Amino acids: CASSLSAEKLFF.

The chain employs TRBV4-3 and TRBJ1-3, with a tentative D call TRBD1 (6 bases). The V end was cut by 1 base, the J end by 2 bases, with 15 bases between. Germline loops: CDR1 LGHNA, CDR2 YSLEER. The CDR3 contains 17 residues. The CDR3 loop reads CASSQVGGTFPGNTIYF. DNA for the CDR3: TGCGCCAGCAGCCAAGTCGGGGGCACATTTCCTGGAAACACCATATATTTT.

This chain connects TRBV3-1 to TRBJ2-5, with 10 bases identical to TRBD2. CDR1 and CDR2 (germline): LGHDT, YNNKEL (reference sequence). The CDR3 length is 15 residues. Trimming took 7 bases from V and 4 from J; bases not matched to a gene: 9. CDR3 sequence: CASTWERLAGETQYF. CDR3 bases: TGTGCCAGCACCTGGGAGAGACTAGCGGGAGAGACCCAGTACTTC.

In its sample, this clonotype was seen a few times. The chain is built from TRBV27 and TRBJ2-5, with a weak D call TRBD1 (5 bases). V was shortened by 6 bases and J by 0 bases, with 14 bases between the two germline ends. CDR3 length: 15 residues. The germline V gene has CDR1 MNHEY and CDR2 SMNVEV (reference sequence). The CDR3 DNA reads TGTGCCAGCAGCCGCCTGACAGTGTACCAAGAGACCCAGTACTTC. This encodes CASSRLTVYQETQYF.

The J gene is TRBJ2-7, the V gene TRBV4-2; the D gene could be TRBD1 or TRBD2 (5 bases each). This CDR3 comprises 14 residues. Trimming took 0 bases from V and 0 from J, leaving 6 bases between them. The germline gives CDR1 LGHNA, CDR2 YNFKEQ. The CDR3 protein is CASSQDGASYEQYF. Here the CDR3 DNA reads TGTGCCAGCAGCCAAGACGGGGCCTCCTACGAGCAGTACTTC.

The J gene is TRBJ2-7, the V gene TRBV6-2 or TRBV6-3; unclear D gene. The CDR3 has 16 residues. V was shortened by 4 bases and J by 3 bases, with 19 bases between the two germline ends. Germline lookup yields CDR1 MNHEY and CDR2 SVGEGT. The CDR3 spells CASSSLLDTPFYEQYF. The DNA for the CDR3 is TGTGCCAGCAGTTCCCTGCTAGATACCCCCTTCTACGAGCAGTACTTC.

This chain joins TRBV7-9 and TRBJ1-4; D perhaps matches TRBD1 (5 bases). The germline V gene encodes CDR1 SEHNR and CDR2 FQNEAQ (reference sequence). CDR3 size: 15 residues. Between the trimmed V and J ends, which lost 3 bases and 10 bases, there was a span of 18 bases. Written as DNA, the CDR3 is TGTGCCAGCAGCTTGCTCGGGCAGGGTGCGGTAAAACTGTTTTTT. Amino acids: CASSLLGQGAVKLFF.

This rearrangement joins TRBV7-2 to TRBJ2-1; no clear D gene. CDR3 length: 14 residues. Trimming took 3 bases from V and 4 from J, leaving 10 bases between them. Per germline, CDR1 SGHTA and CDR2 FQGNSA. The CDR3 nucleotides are TGTGCCAGCAGCTTCAGGCCCCCTTACAATGAGCAGTTCTTC. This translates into CASSFRPPYNEQFF.

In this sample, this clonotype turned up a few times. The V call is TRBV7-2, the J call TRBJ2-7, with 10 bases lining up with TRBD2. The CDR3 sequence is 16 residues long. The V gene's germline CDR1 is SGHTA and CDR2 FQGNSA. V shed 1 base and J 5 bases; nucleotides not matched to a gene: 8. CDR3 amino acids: CASSLVASGSLHEQYF. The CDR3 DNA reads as TGTGCCAGCAGCTTAGTTGCTAGCGGGAGTCTCCACGAGCAGTACTTC.

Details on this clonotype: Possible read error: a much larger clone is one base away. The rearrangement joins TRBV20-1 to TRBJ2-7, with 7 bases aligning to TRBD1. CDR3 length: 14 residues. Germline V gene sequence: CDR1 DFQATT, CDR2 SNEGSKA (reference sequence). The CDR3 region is CRASIPGTAYEQYF. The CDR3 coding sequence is TGCAGAGCTAGCATCCCGGGGACAGCCTACGAGCAGTACTTC.

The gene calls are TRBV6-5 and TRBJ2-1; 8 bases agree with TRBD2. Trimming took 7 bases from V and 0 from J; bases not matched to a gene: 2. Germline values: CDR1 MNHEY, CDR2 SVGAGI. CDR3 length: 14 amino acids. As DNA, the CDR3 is TGTGCCAGCACCCTAGCGGGCTCCTACAATGAGCAGTTCTTC. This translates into CASTLAGSYNEQFF.